These 23 T cell receptor beta chains were sequenced from one sample in a study of cytomegalovirus exposure and HLA in healthy donors (dated by TCRdb to about 2017). Library preparation employed the immunoSEQ multiplex PCR assay. For the multiplex PCR, a mixture combining 60 forward primers for TCR Vbeta segments and 13 reverse primers for TCR Jbeta segments was used. As stored in TCRdb, this immuneACCESS dataset retains in-frame rearrangements with V and J assigned. A fraction of the clones does not appear; measured against another copy, unresolved V genes explain less than half of the discrepancy, and the remainder lacks a known reason. The sample data list approximately 160,000 clones, and 65% to 85% of these were observed just once. 1.3% of the sample is in the top ten clones. The sample was PBMCs. The receptors come from a man aged 50 to 60 in good health and CMV-seropositive.

This chain connects TRBV28 to TRBJ2-3, with D possibly being TRBD1 (7 bases). The V and J ends lost 8 bases and 2 bases respectively, with 14 bases between them. Looked up from germline, CDR1 is MDHEN and CDR2 is SYDVKM. The CDR3 runs to 14 residues. CDR3 in amino acids: CASSQGGYTDTQYF. In DNA form, the CDR3 reads TGTGCCAGCTCTCAGGGGGGATACACAGATACGCAGTATTTT.

This chain links TRBV27 with TRBJ2-1, with D tentatively TRBD1 (5 bases). The germline CDR1 and CDR2 sequences are MNHEY and SMNVEV (reference sequence). V dropped 6 bases and J dropped 7 bases, with 10 bases sitting between them. There are 12 residues in the CDR3. For the CDR3, the DNA is TGTGCCAGCAGCCGGACACTGAATGAGCAGTTCTTC. It encodes CASSRTLNEQFF.

V is TRBV28 and J is TRBJ2-7; D possibly corresponds to TRBD1 (5 bases). Trimming took 8 bases from V and 4 from J, leaving 12 bases between them. The CDR3 is made up of 12 amino acids. Germline-derived CDR1 and CDR2 are MDHEN and SYDVKM. CDR3 nucleotides: TGTGCCAGCGGGGCCTTGGCTTACGAGCAGTACTTC. Protein product: CASGALAYEQYF.

The V and J genes are TRBV5-6 and TRBJ2-3; a weak D match, TRBD2 (5 bases). V dropped 4 bases and J dropped 7 bases, with 13 bases sitting between them. Germline V gives CDR1 SGHDT, CDR2 YYEEEE. The CDR3 length is 13 residues. CDR3 DNA: TGTGCCAGCAGCCCAGGAGGCTCCCATACGCAGTATTTT. It encodes CASSPGGSHTQYF. The whole variable domain, remainder taken from reference TRBV5-6 and TRBJ2-3, is DAGVTQSPTHLIKTRGQQVTLRCSPKSGHDTVSWYQQALGQGPQFIFQYYEEEERQRGNFPDRFSGHQFPNYSSELNVNALLLGDSALYLCASSPGGSHTQYFGPGTRLTVL.

The count of this clone is one. The same CDR3 also results from other DNA sequences found in this sample. The chain couples TRBV5-1 to TRBJ2-3, with D unclear. The V end was cut by 0 bases, the J end by 6 bases, with 8 bases between. The CDR3 totals 13 residues. Germline CDR1 and CDR2: SGHRS and YFSETQ. The CDR3 sequence: CASSLAGEDTQYF. CDR3 nucleotide sequence: TGCGCCAGCAGCTTGGCCGGAGAGGATACGCAGTATTTT.

The table lists this clone with a few counts. CDR3 amino acids: CASSLLGRADSPLHF. The CDR3, as DNA: TGTGCCAGCAGTCTTTTGGGCAGGGCGGATTCACCCCTCCACTTT. This chain uses TRBV25-1 with TRBJ1-6, with TRBD1 as a possible D gene (5 bases). Germline CDR1 is MGHDK and CDR2 is SYGVNS. This CDR3 has 15 amino acids. The V end lost 5 bases, the J end lost 8 bases, and 16 bases lay between the germline ends.

This chain links TRBV19 with TRBJ1-1; maybe TRBD1 (6 bases). This CDR3 has 14 amino acids. Per germline, CDR1 LNHDA and CDR2 SQIVND (reference sequence). The V and J ends lost 7 bases and 5 bases respectively, with 17 bases between them. Here the CDR3 DNA reads TGTGCCAGTATCGCCCCTGGGGGCGGGACTGAAGCTTTCTTT. Translating it yields CASIAPGGGTEAFF.

The V and J genes are TRBV5-1 and TRBJ2-2; D gene ambiguous. CDR1 and CDR2 from the germline V gene are SGHRS and YFSETQ. The V end lost 0 bases, the J end lost 6 bases, and 6 bases lay between the germline ends. The CDR3 has 13 residues. The CDR3 loop reads CASSLDPAGELFF. Written as DNA, the CDR3 is TGCGCCAGCAGCTTGGATCCCGCCGGGGAGCTGTTTTTT.

This clone has just a few counts. This sequence joins TRBV7-6 and TRBJ1-1, with a tentative D call TRBD1 (6 bases). The CDR3 extends over 16 amino acids. Trimming pared 1 base from V and 4 bases from J, leaving 16 bases between. Germline V gene sequence: CDR1 SGHVS, CDR2 FNYEAQ. CDR3 protein: CASSLGGGHMATEAFF. As DNA, the CDR3 is TGTGCCAGCAGCTTAGGGGGGGGACACATGGCCACTGAAGCTTTCTTT. Supplemented by reference TRBV7-6 and TRBJ1-1, the full variable domain reads GAGVSQSPRYKVTKRGQDVALRCDPISGHVSLYWYRQALGQGPEFLTYFNYEAQQDKSGLPNDRFSAERPEGSISTLTIQRTEQRDSAMYRCASSLGGGHMATEAFFGQGTRLTVV.

This clone was detected a few times. V is TRBV5-1 and J is TRBJ2-6, with 9 bases lining up with TRBD1. In germline, CDR1 is SGHRS, CDR2 YFSETQ. CDR3 length equals 17 residues. Unmatched junction bases numbered 5, after V lost 4 bases and J lost 0 bases. CDR3 nucleotides: TGCGCCAGCAGCACCGGGACAGGGAGCTCTGGGGCCAACGTCCTGACTTTC. Its translation is CASSTGTGSSGANVLTF. The full variable domain, completed using reference TRBV5-1 and TRBJ2-6, is KAGVTQTPRYLIKTRGQQVTLSCSPISGHRSVSWYQQTPGQGLQFLFEYFSETQRNKGNFPGRFSGRQFSNSRSEMNVSTLELGDSALYLCASSTGTGSSGANVLTFGAGSRLTVL.

The chain uses TRBV4-1 and TRBJ1-2; 7 bases agree with TRBD1. The V gene end was trimmed by 1 base and the J gene end by 8 bases; junction bases not matched to a gene: 4. The CDR3 covers 13 residues. CDR1 is MGHRA, CDR2 YSYEKL, per germline. CDR3 coding DNA: TGCGCCAGCAGCCAAGGGGGACAGTACGGCTACACCTTC. It is translated as CASSQGGQYGYTF.

The rearrangement joins TRBV9 to TRBJ1-5; no definite D call. CDR1 and CDR2 (germline): SGDLS, YYNGEE. The CDR3 spans 15 residues. V lost 0 bases, J lost 0 bases, and 7 bases lay in between. The CDR3 bases are TGTGCCAGCAGCGTAGACAGTTATAGCAATCAGCCCCAGCATTTT. Protein sequence: CASSVDSYSNQPQHF.

CDR3 sequence: CASSPMGQGQETQYF. The CDR3 nucleotides are TGTGCCAGCAGCCCGATGGGACAGGGCCAAGAGACCCAGTACTTC. The chain couples TRBV7-2 to TRBJ2-5; TRBD1 agrees at 9 bases. There are 15 residues in the CDR3. V shed 5 bases and J 1 base; nucleotides not matched to a gene: 5. CDR1 and CDR2 (germline): SGHTA, FQGNSA.

The rearrangement uses TRBV27 and TRBJ1-5; 8 bases are a match to TRBD1. The CDR3 loop spans 15 amino acids. Unmatched junction bases numbered 10, after V lost 5 bases and J lost 7 bases. Germline V gene lookup returns CDR1 MNHEY and CDR2 SMNVEV (reference sequence). The CDR3: CASSPTGGAGQPQHF. The DNA of the CDR3 is TGTGCCAGCAGTCCTACAGGGGGAGCGGGACAGCCCCAGCATTTT.

The chain combines TRBV6-5 with TRBJ2-1; TRBD2 is a possible D gene (5 bases). Trimming took 5 bases from V and 2 from J, leaving 13 bases between them. Germline V gene data show CDR1 as MNHEY and CDR2 as SVGAGI. The CDR3 sequence is 15 residues long. The DNA for the CDR3 is TGTGCCAGCAGTCCCCCGGCGACTACCTACAATGAGCAGTTCTTC. Its translation is CASSPPATTYNEQFF.

This clone was detected a few times. The chain is built from TRBV7-2 and TRBJ2-3; 8 nucleotides match TRBD2. In germline, CDR1 is SGHTA, CDR2 FQGNSA. The CDR3 spans 16 residues. The junction had 7 bases not matched to a gene; V was cut back by 5 bases and J by 0 bases. DNA of the CDR3: TGTGCCAGCAGCCCCGGACTAGCAGTAAGCACAGATACGCAGTATTTT. Encoded protein: CASSPGLAVSTDTQYF.

This clone is a singleton in its sample. J is TRBJ2-7 and V is TRBV6-1, with D possibly matching TRBD1 (5 bases). This CDR3 comprises 8 residues. The germline gives CDR1 MNHNS, CDR2 SASEGT. The V end was cut by 11 bases, the J end by 11 bases, with 10 bases between. The CDR3 sequence is CAGTGEYF. The CDR3 bases are TGTGCCGGTACAGGTGAGTACTTC.

This clone was counted only a few times. The chain employs TRBV9 and TRBJ1-2; 7 bases are shared with TRBD1. Per the germline V gene, CDR1 is SGDLS and CDR2 is YYNGEE. Trimming took 2 bases from V and 5 from J; bases not matched to a gene: 6. The CDR3 extends over 14 amino acids. The CDR3 bases are TGTGCCAGCAGCGTCGGGGGACAGCAGTATGGCTACACCTTC. Amino acids: CASSVGGQQYGYTF.

V gene TRBV30 combines with J gene TRBJ1-1, with D hard to call. CDR1 is GTSNPN and CDR2 is SVGIG in the germline V gene (reference sequence). This CDR3 spans 12 amino acids. V lost 2 bases and J lost 4, with 8 bases in between. The CDR3: CAWSTRITEAFF. The CDR3 DNA reads as TGTGCCTGGAGTACCAGAATCACTGAAGCTTTCTTT.

This clone showed up just once. V gene TRBV27 combines with J gene TRBJ2-2; 10 nucleotides align to TRBD2. V lost 0 bases to trimming and J lost 7 bases; unmatched junction nucleotides: 5. The CDR3 is made up of 16 amino acids. Germline assignment: CDR1 MNHEY and CDR2 SMNVEV (reference sequence). CDR3 sequence reads: CASSLSGAGGDGELFF. CDR3 DNA sequence: TGTGCCAGCAGTTTATCGGGAGCGGGGGGGGACGGGGAGCTGTTTTTT.

The J gene is TRBJ1-5, the V gene TRBV6-5; possibly TRBD1 for D (6 bases). CDR3 size: 15 residues. Between the trimmed V and J ends, which lost 7 bases and 2 bases, there was a span of 15 bases. From germline, CDR1 is MNHEY and CDR2 SVGAGI. CDR3 nucleotides: TGTGCCAGCAAGACTCAGGGGTCAGGCAATCAGCCCCAGCATTTT. As protein: CASKTQGSGNQPQHF.

This rearrangement joins TRBV2 to TRBJ1-3; D unclear. The CDR3 is 15 amino acids. Germline CDR1 is SNHLY and CDR2 is FYNNEI. V lost 6 bases and J lost 0, with 12 bases in between. The CDR3 DNA sequence: TGTGCCAGCAGCGACGAGGGAACCTCTGGAAACACCATATATTTT. It translates to CASSDEGTSGNTIYF.

This chain uses TRBV2 with TRBJ2-1; 8 positions match TRBD2. Germline assignment: CDR1 SNHLY and CDR2 FYNNEI. The CDR3 contains 14 residues. J lost 7 bases, V lost 4 bases, and 6 bases had no gene match. This chain's CDR3 is CASSASGSRNEQFF. CDR3 nucleotides: TGTGCCAGCAGTGCGAGCGGGAGTCGGAATGAGCAGTTCTTC.